The 15 T cell receptor beta chains below were found in one sample sequenced in a study of CD8+ T cells in alopecia areata. This sample's treatment: oral pan-JAK inhibitor, 5-10 mg twice daily. Reverse transcribed after extraction, RNA yielded cDNA as the sequencing template. Some clones are missing from TCRdb's copy, which holds only in-frame ones; the method was immunoSEQ multiplex PCR. The data hold 200,000 to 250,000 clones, with 43% observed a single time. This specimen consisted of CD4+ T cells sorted from blood, obtained around week 36, from a patient treated with tofacitinib. All receptors come from a human donor with alopecia areata.

This chain links TRBV6-5 with TRBJ2-7; D not certain. Germline-derived CDR1 and CDR2 are MNHEY and SVGAGI. The CDR3 covers 12 residues. The V end lost 9 bases, the J end lost 2 bases, and 11 bases lay between the germline ends. The CDR3 DNA is TGTGCCAGTCAGGATACCGCCTACGAGCAGTACTTC. This codes for CASQDTAYEQYF.

The rearrangement uses TRBV7-2 and TRBJ2-7; D may be TRBD1 (5 bases). CDR1 is SGHTA, CDR2 FQGNSA, per germline. With 4 bases removed from V and 7 bases from J, the gap between germline ends came to 8 bases. This CDR3 comprises 11 residues. This CDR3 reads CASSSGLEQYF. CDR3 coding DNA: TGTGCCAGCAGCTCAGGGCTGGAGCAGTACTTC. Based on the CDR3 plus reference TRBV7-2 and TRBJ2-7, the full variable domain is GAGVSQSPSNKVTEKGKDVELRCDPISGHTALYWYRQSLGQGLEFLIYFQGNSAPDKSGLPSDRFSAERTGGSVSTLTIQRTQQEDSAVYLCASSSGLEQYFGPGTRLTVT.

The chain links TRBV7-6 to TRBJ1-4; D gene uncertain. The CDR3 extends over 15 amino acids. The ends were cut back, 6 bases at V and 0 bases at J, with 11 bases in the middle. Germline V CDR1 and CDR2: SGHVS, FNYEAQ. The chain's CDR3 is CASRARGATNEKLFF. The CDR3 region has the DNA TGTGCCAGCAGGGCCCGGGGAGCAACTAATGAAAAACTGTTTTTT.

This clone showed up just a few times. This chain connects TRBV19 to TRBJ2-7; D remains ambiguous. V lost 5 bases and J lost 1, with 9 bases in between. Germline values: CDR1 LNHDA, CDR2 SQIVND (reference sequence). The CDR3 extends over 13 amino acids. CDR3 bases: TGTGCCAGTAGTTTAGCCACATCCTACGAGCAGTACTTC. It translates to CASSLATSYEQYF.

This clone was detected only once. The rearrangement links TRBV30 to TRBJ2-1; the match to TRBD1 covers 7 bases. This CDR3 comprises 14 residues. Per germline, CDR1 GTSNPN and CDR2 SVGIG (reference sequence). The V gene end was trimmed by 2 bases and the J gene end by 3 bases; junction bases not matched to a gene: 4. In nucleotides, the CDR3 is TGTGCCTGGAGTAGACAGGGCAGCTACAATGAGCAGTTCTTC. Its protein is CAWSRQGSYNEQFF.

The chain uses TRBV30 and TRBJ1-1; a weak D match, TRBD1 (5 bases). Trimming took 6 bases from V and 7 from J, leaving 9 bases between them. The V gene's germline CDR1 is GTSNPN and CDR2 SVGIG (reference sequence). This CDR3 has 10 amino acids. For the CDR3, the DNA is TGTGCCTGCGGGGACCTTGAAGCTTTCTTT. Its translation is CACGDLEAFF.

The V call is TRBV5-4, the J call TRBJ2-7, with 9 bases that match TRBD2. Germline CDR1 and CDR2: SGHNT and YYREEE (reference sequence). This CDR3 spans 15 amino acids. The V and J ends lost 1 base and 6 bases, in that order; junction bases with no gene match: 8. The CDR3 nucleotides read TGTGCCAGCAGCTTGAGTAGCGGGGGTTACGCCGAGCAGTACTTC. This translates into CASSLSSGGYAEQYF.

The chain couples TRBV15 to TRBJ2-4; D gene ambiguous. This CDR3 is built from 15 residues. Germline CDR1 and CDR2: LNHNV and YYDKDF (reference sequence). V was trimmed by 8 bases and J by 1 base, leaving 15 bases between them. CDR3 nucleotides: TGTGCCACCGGGTTACTCGGTGGGGCCAAAAACATTCAGTACTTC. Residues: CATGLLGGAKNIQYF.

V gene TRBV5-4 combines with J gene TRBJ2-5, with no clear D. V lost 5 bases and J 4 bases, leaving 6 bases between the germline ends. From germline, CDR1 is SGHNT and CDR2 YYREEE (reference sequence). The CDR3 length is 11 residues. The CDR3 DNA sequence: TGTGCCAGCAGTTACGGAGAGACCCAGTACTTC. Translation: CASSYGETQYF.

The gene calls are TRBV29-1 and TRBJ1-1, with D unresolved. Trimming took off 6 bases at V and 6 bases at J, with 11 bases between the two ends. Germline assignment: CDR1 SQVTM and CDR2 ANQGSEA. This CDR3 is built from 11 residues. This chain's CDR3 is CSVYGPPEAFF. As DNA, the CDR3 is TGCAGCGTATATGGACCGCCTGAAGCTTTCTTT.

In this sample, this clone turned up a few times. The chain links TRBV30 to TRBJ1-1; D gene uncertain. This CDR3 has 12 residues. Trimming cost V 8 bases and J 0 bases, with 10 bases left between them. In germline, CDR1 is GTSNPN, CDR2 SVGIG (reference sequence). The CDR3 DNA follows: TGTGCCACGATCCGGGTGAACACTGAAGCTTTCTTT. This codes for CATIRVNTEAFF.

V and J are TRBV2 and TRBJ2-1; D gene ambiguous. Trimming left V 0 bases short and J 2 bases short, with 2 bases between. CDR1 SNHLY and CDR2 FYNNEI come from the germline V gene. The length of the CDR3 is 13 residues. Written as DNA, the CDR3 is TGTGCCAGCAGTGAAGCCCCCTACAATGAGCAGTTCTTC. Translation gives CASSEAPYNEQFF.

The chain couples TRBV30 to TRBJ1-2; 7 nucleotides match TRBD1. Losses at the gene ends were 2 bases for V and 8 bases for J; bases not matched to a gene: 14. Germline lookup yields CDR1 GTSNPN and CDR2 SVGIG (reference sequence). CDR3 length: 15 amino acids. CDR3 DNA: TGTGCCTGGAGTCTATCAGTGACAGGGCGCGACGGCTACACCTTC. Translated: CAWSLSVTGRDGYTF.

The gene calls are TRBV6-6 and TRBJ2-7; 7 bases are a match to TRBD1. J gave up 13 bases and V 5 bases, and 11 bases lay outside the gene matches. CDR3 length: 12 amino acids. Germline CDR1 is MNHNY and CDR2 is SVGAGI (reference sequence). Written as DNA, the CDR3 is TGTGCCAGCAGTCCGACGCCGGGACAGTTCTACTTC. Encoded protein: CASSPTPGQFYF.

The chain links TRBV7-3 to TRBJ2-1; 7 positions match TRBD1. V was pared by 3 bases and J by 2 bases, with 7 bases of the junction left unmatched. Germline CDR1 reads SGHTA; CDR2 reads FQGTGA. The CDR3 is 16 amino acids. CDR3 nucleotides: TGTGCCAGCAGCTTTCCCGACAGGGATCCCTACAATGAGCAGTTCTTC. This translates into CASSFPDRDPYNEQFF.